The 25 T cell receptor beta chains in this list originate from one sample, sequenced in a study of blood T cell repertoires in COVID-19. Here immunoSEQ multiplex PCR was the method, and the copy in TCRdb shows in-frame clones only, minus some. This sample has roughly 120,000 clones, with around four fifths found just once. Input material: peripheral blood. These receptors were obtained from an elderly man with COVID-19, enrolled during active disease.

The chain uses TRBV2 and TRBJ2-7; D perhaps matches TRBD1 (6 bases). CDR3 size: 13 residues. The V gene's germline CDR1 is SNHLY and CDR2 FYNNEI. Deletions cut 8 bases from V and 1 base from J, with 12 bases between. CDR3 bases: TGTGCCAGCTGCCTAGGACAGTCCTACGAGCAGTACTTC. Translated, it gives CASCLGQSYEQYF.

For the CDR3, the DNA is TGTGCCAGCAGTCCGGGGACAGGCACTGAAGCTTTCTTT. It codes for CASSPGTGTEAFF. The genes are TRBV28 and TRBJ1-1; 8 nucleotides align to TRBD1. The CDR3 runs 13 residues. CDR1 is MDHEN and CDR2 is SYDVKM in the germline V gene. V shed 5 bases and J 4 bases; nucleotides not matched to a gene: 3. Full variable domain (rest looked up from reference TRBV28 and TRBJ1-1): DVKVTQSSRYLVKRTGEKVFLECVQDMDHENMFWYRQDPGLGLRLIYFSYDVKMKEKGDIPEGYSVSREKKERFSLILESASTNQTSMYLCASSPGTGTEAFFGQGTRLTVV.

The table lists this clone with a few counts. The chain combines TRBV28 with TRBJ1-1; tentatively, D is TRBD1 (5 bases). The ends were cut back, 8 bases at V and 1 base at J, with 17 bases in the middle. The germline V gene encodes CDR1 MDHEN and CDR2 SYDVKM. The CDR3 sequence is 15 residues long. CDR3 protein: CASPTLPGANTEAFF. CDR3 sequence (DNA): TGTGCCAGCCCTACCCTCCCTGGGGCGAACACTGAAGCTTTCTTT.

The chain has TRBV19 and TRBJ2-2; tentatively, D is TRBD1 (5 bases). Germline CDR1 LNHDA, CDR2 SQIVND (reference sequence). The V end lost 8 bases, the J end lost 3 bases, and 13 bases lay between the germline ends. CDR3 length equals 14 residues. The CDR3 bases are TGTGCCAGTGCACAGGCCGGAGACACCGGGGAGCTGTTTTTT. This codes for CASAQAGDTGELFF.

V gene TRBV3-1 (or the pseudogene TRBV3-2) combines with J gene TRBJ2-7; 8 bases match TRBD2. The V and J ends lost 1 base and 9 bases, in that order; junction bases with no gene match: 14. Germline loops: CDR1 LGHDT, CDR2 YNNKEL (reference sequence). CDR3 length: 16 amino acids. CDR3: CASSQAGTSYLSGQYF. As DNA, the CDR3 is TGTGCCAGCAGCCAAGCCGGGACTAGTTACCTGTCAGGGCAGTACTTC.

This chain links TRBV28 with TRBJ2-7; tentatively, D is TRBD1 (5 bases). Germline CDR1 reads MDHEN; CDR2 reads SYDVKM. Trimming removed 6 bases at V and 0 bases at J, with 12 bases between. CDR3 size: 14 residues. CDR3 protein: CASSWTQLSYEQYF. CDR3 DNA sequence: TGTGCCAGCAGCTGGACACAACTCTCCTACGAGCAGTACTTC.

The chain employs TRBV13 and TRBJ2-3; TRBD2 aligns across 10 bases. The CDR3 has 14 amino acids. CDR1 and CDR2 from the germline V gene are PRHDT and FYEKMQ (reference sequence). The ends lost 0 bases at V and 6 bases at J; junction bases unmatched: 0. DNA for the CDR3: TGTGCCAGCAGCTTAGGGACTAGCGGGGATACGCAGTATTTT. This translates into CASSLGTSGDTQYF.

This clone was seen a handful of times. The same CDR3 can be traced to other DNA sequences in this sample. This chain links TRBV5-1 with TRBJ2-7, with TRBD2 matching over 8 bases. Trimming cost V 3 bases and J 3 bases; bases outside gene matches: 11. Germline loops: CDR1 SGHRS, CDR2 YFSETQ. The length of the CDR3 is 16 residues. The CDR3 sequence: CASSWRGAGDGYEQYF. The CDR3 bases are TGCGCCAGCAGCTGGCGGGGGGCGGGAGACGGCTACGAGCAGTACTTC.

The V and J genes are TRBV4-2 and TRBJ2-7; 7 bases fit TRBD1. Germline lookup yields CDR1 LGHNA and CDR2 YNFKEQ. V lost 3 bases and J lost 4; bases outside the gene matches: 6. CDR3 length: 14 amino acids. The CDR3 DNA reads TGTGCCAGCAGCCAGACCCTGACAGGGTACGAGCAGTACTTC. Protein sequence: CASSQTLTGYEQYF.

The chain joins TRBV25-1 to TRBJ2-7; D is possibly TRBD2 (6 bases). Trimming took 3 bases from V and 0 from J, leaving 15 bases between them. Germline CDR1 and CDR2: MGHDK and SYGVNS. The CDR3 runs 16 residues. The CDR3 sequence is CASSDQGRGLSYEQYF. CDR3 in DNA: TGTGCCAGCAGTGACCAAGGGCGGGGCCTCTCCTACGAGCAGTACTTC.

CDR3 nucleotide sequence: TGTGCCAGCAGTCCGCGGGTAGCGGGAGACGGTGAGCAGTTCTTC. Protein: CASSPRVAGDGEQFF. The chain uses TRBV27 and TRBJ2-1; 9 nucleotides align to TRBD2. The V gene end was trimmed by 5 bases and the J gene end by 9 bases; junction bases not matched to a gene: 11. CDR1 and CDR2 (germline): MNHEY, SMNVEV (reference sequence). The CDR3 runs 15 residues.

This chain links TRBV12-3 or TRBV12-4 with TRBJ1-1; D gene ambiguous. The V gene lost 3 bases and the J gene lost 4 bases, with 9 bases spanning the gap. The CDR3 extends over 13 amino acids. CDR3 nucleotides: TGTGCCAGCAGTTTTCTGGGAGCCACTGAAGCTTTCTTT. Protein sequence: CASSFLGATEAFF.

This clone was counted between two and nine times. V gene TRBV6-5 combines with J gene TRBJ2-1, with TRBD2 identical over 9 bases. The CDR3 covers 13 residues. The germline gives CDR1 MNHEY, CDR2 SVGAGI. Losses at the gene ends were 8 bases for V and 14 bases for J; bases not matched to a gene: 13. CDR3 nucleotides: TGTGCCAGCGCCCTAGCGGGGACAGTGGGGAAGTTCTTC. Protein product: CASALAGTVGKFF.

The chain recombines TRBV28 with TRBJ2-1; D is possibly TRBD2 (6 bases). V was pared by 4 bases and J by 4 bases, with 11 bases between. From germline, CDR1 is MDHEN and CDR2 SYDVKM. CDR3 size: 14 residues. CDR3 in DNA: TGTGCCAGCAGTTCCACGGGAGAGTACAATGAGCAGTTCTTC. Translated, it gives CASSSTGEYNEQFF.

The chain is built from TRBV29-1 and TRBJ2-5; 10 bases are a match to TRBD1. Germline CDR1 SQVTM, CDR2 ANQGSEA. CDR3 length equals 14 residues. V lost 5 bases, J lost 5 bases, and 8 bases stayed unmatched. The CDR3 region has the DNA TGCAGCGTTAGGGACAGGGGTTCGTACGAGACCCAGTACTTC. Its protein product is CSVRDRGSYETQYF.

CDR3 sequence (DNA): TGTGCCAGTAGTAGACAGGGGGTTCGGAATCAGCCCCAGCATTTT. Translation gives CASSRQGVRNQPQHF. The chain is built from TRBV19 and TRBJ1-5; TRBD1 aligns across 9 bases. This CDR3 has 15 amino acids. Germline V gene sequence: CDR1 LNHDA, CDR2 SQIVND (reference sequence). J was trimmed by 4 bases and V by 4 bases; bases with no gene match: 5.

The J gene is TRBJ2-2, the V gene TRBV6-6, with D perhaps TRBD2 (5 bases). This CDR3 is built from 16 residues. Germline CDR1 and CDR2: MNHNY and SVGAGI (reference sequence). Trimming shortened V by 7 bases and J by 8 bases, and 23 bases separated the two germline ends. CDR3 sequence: CASTGLWSGVPGELFF. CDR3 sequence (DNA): TGTGCCAGCACCGGGCTTTGGTCCGGGGTCCCTGGGGAGCTGTTTTTT.

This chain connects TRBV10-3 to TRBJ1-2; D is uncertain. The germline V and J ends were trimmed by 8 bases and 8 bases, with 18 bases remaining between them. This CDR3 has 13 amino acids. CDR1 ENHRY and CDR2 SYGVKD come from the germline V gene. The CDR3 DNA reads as TGTGCCATCGCTCCTTCTCCCTCGCGGGGCTACACCTTC. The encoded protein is CAIAPSPSRGYTF.

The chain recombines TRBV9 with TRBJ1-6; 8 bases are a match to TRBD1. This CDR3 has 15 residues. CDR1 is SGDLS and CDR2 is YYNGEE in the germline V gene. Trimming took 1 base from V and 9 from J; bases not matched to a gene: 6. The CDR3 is CASSVKGQGASPLHF. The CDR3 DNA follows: TGTGCCAGCAGCGTAAAGGGGCAGGGGGCTTCACCCCTCCACTTT.

CDR3 amino acids: CASSSGSSGSEDTQYF. The CDR3 region has the DNA TGCGCCAGCAGCTCGGGCTCTAGCGGGAGCGAGGATACGCAGTATTTT. This chain connects TRBV5-1 to TRBJ2-3; 10 bases fit TRBD2. CDR3 size: 16 residues. V lost 3 bases and J lost 6; bases outside the gene matches: 10. CDR1 SGHRS and CDR2 YFSETQ come from the germline V gene.

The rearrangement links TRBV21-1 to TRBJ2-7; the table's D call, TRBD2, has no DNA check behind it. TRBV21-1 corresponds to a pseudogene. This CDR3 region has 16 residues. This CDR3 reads CASSRGLARPSYEQYF. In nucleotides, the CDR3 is TGTGCCAGCAGCAGAGGACTAGCGCGTCCTTCCTACGAGCAGTACTTC.

CDR3: CASSAGTGPYYGYTF. The CDR3 coding sequence is TGTGCCAGCAGTGCCGGGACAGGGCCGTACTATGGCTACACCTTC. This chain joins TRBV27 and TRBJ1-2; TRBD1 agrees at 9 bases. The germline V gene has CDR1 MNHEY and CDR2 SMNVEV (reference sequence). V was pared by 5 bases and J by 3 bases, with 7 bases of the junction left unmatched. The length of the CDR3 is 15 residues.

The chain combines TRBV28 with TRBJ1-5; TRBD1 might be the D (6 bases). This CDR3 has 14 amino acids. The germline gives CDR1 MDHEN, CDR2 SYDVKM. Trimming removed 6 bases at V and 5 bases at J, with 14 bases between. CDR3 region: CASRGGGTYQPQHF. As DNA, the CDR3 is TGTGCCAGCAGAGGGGGGGGGACCTATCAGCCCCAGCATTTT.

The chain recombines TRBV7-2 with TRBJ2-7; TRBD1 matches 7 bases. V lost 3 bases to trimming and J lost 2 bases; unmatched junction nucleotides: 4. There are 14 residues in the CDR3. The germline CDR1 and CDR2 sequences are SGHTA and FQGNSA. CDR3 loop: CASSLGQGAYEQYF. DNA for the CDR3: TGTGCCAGCAGCTTGGGGCAGGGGGCCTACGAGCAGTACTTC.

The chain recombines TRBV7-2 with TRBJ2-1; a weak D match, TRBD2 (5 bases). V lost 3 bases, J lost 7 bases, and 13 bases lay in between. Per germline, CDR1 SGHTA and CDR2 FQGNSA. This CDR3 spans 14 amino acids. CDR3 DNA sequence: TGTGCCAGCAGCTTGCCGGACTTGCTTAATGAGCAGTTCTTC. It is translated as CASSLPDLLNEQFF.